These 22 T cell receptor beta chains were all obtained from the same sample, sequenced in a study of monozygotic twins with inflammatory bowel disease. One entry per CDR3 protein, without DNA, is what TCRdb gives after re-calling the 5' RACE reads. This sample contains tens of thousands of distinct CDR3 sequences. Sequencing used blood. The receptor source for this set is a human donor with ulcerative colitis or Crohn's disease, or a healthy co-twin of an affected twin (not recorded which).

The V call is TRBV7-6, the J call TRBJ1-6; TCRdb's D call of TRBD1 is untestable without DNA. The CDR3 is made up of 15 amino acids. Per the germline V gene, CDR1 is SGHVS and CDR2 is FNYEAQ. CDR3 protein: CASSTEDRGVSPLHF.

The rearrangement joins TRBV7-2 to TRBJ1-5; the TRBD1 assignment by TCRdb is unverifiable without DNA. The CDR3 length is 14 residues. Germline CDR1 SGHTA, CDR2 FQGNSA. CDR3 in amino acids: CASSHGTGHQPQHF.

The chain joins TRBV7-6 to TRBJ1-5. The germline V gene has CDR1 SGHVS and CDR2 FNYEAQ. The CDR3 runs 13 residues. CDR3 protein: CASSLARGSPQHF.

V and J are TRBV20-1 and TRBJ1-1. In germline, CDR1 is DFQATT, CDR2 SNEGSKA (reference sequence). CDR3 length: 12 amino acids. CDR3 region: CSARKGHTEAFF.

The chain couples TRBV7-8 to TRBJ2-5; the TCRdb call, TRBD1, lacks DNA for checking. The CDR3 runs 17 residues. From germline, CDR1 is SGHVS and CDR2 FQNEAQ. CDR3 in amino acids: CASSSSGGALELETQYF.

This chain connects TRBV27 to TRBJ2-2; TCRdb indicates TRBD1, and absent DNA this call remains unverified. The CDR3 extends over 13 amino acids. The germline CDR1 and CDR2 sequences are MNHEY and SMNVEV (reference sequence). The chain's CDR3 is CASRRGRTGELFF.

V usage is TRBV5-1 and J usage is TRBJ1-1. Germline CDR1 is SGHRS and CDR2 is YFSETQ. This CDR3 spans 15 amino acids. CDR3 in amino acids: CASSLEWGMNTEAFF.

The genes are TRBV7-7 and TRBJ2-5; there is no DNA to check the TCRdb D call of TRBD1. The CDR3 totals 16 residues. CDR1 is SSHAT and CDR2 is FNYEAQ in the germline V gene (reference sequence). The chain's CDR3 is CASSLRLGGQQETQYF.

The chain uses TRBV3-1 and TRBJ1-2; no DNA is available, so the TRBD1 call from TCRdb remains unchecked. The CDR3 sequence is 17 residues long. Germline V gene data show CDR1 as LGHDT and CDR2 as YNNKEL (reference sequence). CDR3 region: CASSPDNWYRGHYGYTF. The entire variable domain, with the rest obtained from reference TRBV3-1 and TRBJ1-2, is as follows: DTAVSQTPKYLVTQMGNDKSIKCEQNLGHDTMYWYKQDSKKFLKIMFSYNNKELIINETVPNRFSPKSPDKAHLNLHINSLELGDSAVYFCASSPDNWYRGHYGYTFGSGTRLTVV.

The CDR3 reads CASSVSQDKGNTIYF. The chain uses TRBV9 and TRBJ1-3; TCRdb proposes TRBD1, but this gene call is untestable without DNA. Germline V gene sequence: CDR1 SGDLS, CDR2 YYNGEE. CDR3 length equals 15 residues.

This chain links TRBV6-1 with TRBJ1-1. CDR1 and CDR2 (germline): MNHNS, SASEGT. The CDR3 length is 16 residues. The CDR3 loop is CASSEGFRRWDTEAFF.

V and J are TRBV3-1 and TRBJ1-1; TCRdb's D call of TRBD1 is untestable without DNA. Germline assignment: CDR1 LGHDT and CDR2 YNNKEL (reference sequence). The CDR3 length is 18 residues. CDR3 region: CASSQVYRGPLLDTEAFF.

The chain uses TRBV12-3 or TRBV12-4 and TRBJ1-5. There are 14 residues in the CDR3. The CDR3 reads CASSLEGSNQPQHF.

CDR3 sequence: CASSWAGGTDTQYF. The chain is built from TRBV7-8 and TRBJ2-3; TCRdb lists TRBD1, though no DNA is available to test this call. The CDR3 is made up of 14 amino acids. CDR1 SGHVS and CDR2 FQNEAQ come from the germline V gene.

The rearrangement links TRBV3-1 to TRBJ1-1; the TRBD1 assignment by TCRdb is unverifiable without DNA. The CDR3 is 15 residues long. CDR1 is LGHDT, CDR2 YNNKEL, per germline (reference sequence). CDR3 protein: CASSQGDREQSEAFF. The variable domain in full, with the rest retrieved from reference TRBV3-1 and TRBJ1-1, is DTAVSQTPKYLVTQMGNDKSIKCEQNLGHDTMYWYKQDSKKFLKIMFSYNNKELIINETVPNRFSPKSPDKAHLNLHINSLELGDSAVYFCASSQGDREQSEAFFGQGTRLTVV.

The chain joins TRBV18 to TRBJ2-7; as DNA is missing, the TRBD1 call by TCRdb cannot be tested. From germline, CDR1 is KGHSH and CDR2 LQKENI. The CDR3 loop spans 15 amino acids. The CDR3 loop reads CASSPGTRGGNEQYF.

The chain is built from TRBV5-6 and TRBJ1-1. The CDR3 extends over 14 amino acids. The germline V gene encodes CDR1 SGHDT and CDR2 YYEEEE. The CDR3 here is CASSNWGRRTEAFF.

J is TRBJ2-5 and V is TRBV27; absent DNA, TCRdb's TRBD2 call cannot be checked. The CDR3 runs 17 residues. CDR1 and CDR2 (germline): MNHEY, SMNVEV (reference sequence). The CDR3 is CASSPLTGGLAGETQYF.

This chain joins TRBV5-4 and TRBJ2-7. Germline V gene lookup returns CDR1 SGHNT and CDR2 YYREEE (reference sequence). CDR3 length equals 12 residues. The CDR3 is CASSLMLGEQYF.

Here the CDR3 reads CASSKADPGGRAKNIQYF. This chain joins TRBV21-1 and TRBJ2-4; TCRdb outputs TRBD1, but without DNA this stays unchecked. TRBV21-1 constitutes a pseudogene. This CDR3 comprises 18 residues.

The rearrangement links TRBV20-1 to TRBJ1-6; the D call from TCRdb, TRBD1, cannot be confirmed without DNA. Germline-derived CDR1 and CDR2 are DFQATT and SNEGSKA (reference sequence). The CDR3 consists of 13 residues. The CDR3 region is CSASGPDNSPLHF.

The CDR3 protein is CASSFQGQDNNEQFF. This chain uses TRBV11-2 with TRBJ2-1; TCRdb's D call of TRBD1 is untestable without DNA. This CDR3 region has 15 residues. Germline V gives CDR1 SGHAT, CDR2 FQNNGV.